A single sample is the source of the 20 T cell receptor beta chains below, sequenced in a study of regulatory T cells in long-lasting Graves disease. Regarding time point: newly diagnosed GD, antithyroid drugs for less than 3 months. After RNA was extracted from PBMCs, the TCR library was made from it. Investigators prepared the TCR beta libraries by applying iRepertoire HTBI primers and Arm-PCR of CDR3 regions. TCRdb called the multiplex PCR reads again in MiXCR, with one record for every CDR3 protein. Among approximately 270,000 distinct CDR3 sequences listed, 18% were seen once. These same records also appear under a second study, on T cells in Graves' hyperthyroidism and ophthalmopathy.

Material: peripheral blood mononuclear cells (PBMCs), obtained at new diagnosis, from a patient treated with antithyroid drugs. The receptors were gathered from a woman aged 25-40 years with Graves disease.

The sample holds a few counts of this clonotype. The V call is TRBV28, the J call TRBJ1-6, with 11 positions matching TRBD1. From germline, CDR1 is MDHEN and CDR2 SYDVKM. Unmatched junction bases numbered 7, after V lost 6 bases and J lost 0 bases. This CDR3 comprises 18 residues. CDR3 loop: CASSRRTGGHSYNSPLHF. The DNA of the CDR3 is TGTGCCAGCAGCCGTCGGACAGGGGGCCACTCCTATAATTCACCCCTCCACTTT.

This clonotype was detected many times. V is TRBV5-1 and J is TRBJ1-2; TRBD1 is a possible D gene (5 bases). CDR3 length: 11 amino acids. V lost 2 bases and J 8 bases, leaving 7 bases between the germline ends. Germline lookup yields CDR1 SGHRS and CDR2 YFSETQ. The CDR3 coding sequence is TGCGCCAGCAGCTTAGGGGAAGGCTACACCTTC. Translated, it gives CASSLGEGYTF.

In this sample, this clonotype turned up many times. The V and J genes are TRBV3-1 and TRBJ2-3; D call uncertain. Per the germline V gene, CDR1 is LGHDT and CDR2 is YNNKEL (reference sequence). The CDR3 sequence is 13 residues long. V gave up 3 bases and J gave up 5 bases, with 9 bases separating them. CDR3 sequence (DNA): TGTGCCAGCAGCCATCGCGGCCAAGATACGCAGTATTTT. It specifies CASSHRGQDTQYF.

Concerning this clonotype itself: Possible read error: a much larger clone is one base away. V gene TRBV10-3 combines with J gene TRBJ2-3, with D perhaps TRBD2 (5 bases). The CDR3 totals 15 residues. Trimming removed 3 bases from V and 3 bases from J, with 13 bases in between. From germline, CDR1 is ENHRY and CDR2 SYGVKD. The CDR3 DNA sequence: TGTGCCATCAGTGATCCCTTCGGGATTACAGATACGCAGTATTTT. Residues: CAISDPFGITDTQYF.

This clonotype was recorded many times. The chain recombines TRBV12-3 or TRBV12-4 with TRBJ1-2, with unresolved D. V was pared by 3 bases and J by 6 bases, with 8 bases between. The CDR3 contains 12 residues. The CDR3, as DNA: TGTGCCAGCAGTTTTGGGTTGGATGGCTACACCTTC. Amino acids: CASSFGLDGYTF.

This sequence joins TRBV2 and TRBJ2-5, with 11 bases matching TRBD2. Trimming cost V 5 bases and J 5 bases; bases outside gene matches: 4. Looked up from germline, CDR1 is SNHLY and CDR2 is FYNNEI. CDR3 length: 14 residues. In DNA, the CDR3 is TGTGCCAGCAGTTTTAGCGGGGGGGCCGAGACCCAGTACTTC. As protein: CASSFSGGAETQYF.

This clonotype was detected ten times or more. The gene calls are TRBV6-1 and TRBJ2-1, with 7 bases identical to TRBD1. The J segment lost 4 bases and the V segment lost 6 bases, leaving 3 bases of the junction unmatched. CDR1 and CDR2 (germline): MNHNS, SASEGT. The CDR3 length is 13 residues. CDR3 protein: CASSKTGYNEQFF. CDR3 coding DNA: TGTGCCAGCAGCAAGACAGGGTACAATGAGCAGTTCTTC.

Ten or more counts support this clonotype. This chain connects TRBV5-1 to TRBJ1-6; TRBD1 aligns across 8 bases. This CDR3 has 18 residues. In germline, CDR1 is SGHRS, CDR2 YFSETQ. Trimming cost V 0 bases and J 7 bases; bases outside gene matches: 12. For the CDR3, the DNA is TGCGCCAGCAGCTTGGACCACAATGGACAGGGTTCGAATTCACCCCTCCACTTT. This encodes CASSLDHNGQGSNSPLHF.

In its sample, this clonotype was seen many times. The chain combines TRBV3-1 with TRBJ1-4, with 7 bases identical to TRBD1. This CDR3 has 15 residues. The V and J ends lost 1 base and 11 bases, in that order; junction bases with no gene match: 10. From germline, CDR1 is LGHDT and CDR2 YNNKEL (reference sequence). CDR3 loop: CASSQGGTVSGKLFF. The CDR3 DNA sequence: TGTGCCAGCAGCCAAGGAGGGACAGTTTCTGGGAAACTGTTTTTT.

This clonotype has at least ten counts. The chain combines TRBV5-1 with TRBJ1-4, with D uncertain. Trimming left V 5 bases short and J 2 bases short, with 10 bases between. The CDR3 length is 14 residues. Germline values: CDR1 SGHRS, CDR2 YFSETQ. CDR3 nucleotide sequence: TGCGCCAGCAGAACTGGGGTTACTAATGAAAAACTGTTTTTT. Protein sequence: CASRTGVTNEKLFF.

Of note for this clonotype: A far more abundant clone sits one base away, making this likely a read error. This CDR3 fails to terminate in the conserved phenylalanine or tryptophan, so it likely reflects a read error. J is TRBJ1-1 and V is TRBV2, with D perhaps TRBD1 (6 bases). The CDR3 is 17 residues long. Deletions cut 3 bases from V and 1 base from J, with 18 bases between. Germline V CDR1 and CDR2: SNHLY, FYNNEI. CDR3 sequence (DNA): TGTGCCAGCAGTGAGTCTACAGGGAGACGCAGGAACACTGAAGCTTTCCTT. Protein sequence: CASSESTGRRRNTEAFL.

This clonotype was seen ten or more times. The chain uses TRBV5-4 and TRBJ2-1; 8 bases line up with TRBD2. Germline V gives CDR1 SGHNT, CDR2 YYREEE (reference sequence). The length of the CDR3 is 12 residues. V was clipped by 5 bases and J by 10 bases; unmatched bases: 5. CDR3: CASRALAGEQFF. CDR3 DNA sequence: TGTGCCAGCAGGGCCCTAGCGGGCGAGCAGTTCTTC.

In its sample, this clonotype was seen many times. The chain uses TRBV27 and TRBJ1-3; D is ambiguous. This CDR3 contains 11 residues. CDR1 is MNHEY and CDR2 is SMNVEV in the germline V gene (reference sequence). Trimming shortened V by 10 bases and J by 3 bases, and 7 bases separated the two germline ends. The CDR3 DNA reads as TGTGCCACCCGGATTGGAAACACCATATATTTT. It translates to CATRIGNTIYF.

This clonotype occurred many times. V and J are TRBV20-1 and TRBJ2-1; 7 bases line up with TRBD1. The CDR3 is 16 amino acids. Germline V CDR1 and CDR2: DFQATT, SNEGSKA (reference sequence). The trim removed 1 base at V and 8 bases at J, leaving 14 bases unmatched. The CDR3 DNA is TGCAGTGCTAGAGCCCTACAGGGGTTGTTGTGGGATGAGCAGTTCTTC. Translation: CSARALQGLLWDEQFF.

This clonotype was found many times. CDR3 nucleotides: TGCAGTGCTAGAATTTCGACAGGGAGCACTGAAGCTTTCTTT. Protein: CSARISTGSTEAFF. V and J are TRBV20-1 and TRBJ1-1, with 7 positions matching TRBD1. Germline V gives CDR1 DFQATT, CDR2 SNEGSKA (reference sequence). Losses at the gene ends were 2 bases for V and 4 bases for J; bases not matched to a gene: 7. The CDR3 sequence is 14 residues long.

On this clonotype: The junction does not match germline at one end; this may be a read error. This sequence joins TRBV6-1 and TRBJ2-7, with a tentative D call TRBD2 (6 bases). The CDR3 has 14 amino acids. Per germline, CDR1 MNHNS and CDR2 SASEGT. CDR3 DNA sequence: TGCGCCAGCAGTGAGTCGGGGGACCCCTACGAGCAGTACTTC. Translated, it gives CASSESGDPYEQYF.

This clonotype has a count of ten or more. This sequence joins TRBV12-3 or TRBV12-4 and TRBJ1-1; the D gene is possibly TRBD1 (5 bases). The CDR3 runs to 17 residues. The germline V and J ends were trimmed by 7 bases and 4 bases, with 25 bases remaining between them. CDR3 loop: CASTRRVQVTHPTEAFF. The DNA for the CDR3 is TGTGCCAGCACCCGCAGGGTCCAAGTCACCCACCCCACTGAAGCTTTCTTT.

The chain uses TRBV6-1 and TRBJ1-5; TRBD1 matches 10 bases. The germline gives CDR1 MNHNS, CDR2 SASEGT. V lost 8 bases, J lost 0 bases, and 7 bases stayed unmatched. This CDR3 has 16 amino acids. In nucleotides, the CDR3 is TGTGCCAGCCCCAAAAGGACAGGGGGTAGCAATCAGCCCCAGCATTTT. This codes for CASPKRTGGSNQPQHF.

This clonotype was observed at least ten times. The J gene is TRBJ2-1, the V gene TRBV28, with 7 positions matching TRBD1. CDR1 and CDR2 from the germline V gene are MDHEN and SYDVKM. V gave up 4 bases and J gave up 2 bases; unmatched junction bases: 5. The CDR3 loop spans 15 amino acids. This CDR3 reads CASSSRTGAYNEQFF. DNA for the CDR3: TGTGCCAGCAGTTCAAGGACAGGAGCCTACAATGAGCAGTTCTTC.

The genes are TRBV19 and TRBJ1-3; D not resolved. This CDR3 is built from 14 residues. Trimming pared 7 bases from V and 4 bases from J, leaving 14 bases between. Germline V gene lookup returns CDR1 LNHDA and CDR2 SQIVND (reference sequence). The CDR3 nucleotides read TGTGCCAGTACCCCCTCCGCAGGCGGAAACACCATATATTTT. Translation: CASTPSAGGNTIYF.